Presented here are 20 T cell receptor beta chains from one specimen sequenced in a study of PD-1 blockade in classical Hodgkin lymphoma. The repertoire was sequenced with immunoSEQ multiplex PCR; TCRdb's copy has only in-frame clones and lacks some. The table has about 150,000 clones, about four fifths seen once. Every one of the patients relapsed after autologous stem cell transplantation (brentuximab vedotin exposure was variable). The sequenced sample was peripheral blood mononuclear cells (PBMCs), obtained before the second cycle of nivolumab. The receptors come from a human donor with classical Hodgkin lymphoma.

The chain uses TRBV7-6 and TRBJ2-3, with 8 nucleotides matching TRBD2. J was trimmed by 2 bases and V by 1 base; bases with no gene match: 5. Germline V CDR1 and CDR2: SGHVS, FNYEAQ. The length of the CDR3 is 16 residues. This CDR3 reads CASSLGTSRITDTQYF. CDR3 DNA: TGTGCCAGCAGCTTAGGGACTAGCCGAATCACAGATACGCAGTATTTT.

V usage is TRBV30 and J usage is TRBJ2-7, with D possibly being TRBD1 (5 bases). V was trimmed by 0 bases and J by 2 bases, leaving 11 bases between them. Germline CDR1 reads GTSNPN; CDR2 reads SVGIG (reference sequence). This CDR3 spans 14 amino acids. The CDR3 is CAWSVGRGPYEQYF. CDR3 nucleotide sequence: TGTGCCTGGAGTGTCGGAAGGGGCCCCTACGAGCAGTACTTC.

V is TRBV5-5 and J is TRBJ2-4; no clear D. CDR1 is SGHKS, CDR2 YYEKEE, per germline (reference sequence). The V end lost 4 bases, the J end lost 7 bases, and 12 bases lay between the germline ends. The CDR3 spans 13 residues. CDR3 sequence: CASSTTIDNIQYF. The CDR3 bases are TGTGCCAGCAGCACTACAATCGACAACATTCAGTACTTC. Looking up the rest from reference TRBV5-5 and TRBJ2-4 gives the full variable domain: DAGVTQSPTHLIKTRGQQVTLRCSPISGHKSVSWYQQVLGQGPQFIFQYYEKEERGRGNFPDRFSARQFPNYSSELNVNALLLGDSALYLCASSTTIDNIQYFGAGTRLSVL.

This chain joins TRBV5-6 and TRBJ2-3; 10 positions match TRBD1. This CDR3 region has 15 residues. CDR1 and CDR2 from the germline V gene are SGHDT and YYEEEE. After removal of 4 bases from V and 2 bases from J, the junction contained 4 bases not matched to a gene. CDR3 DNA: TGTGCCAGCAGCCCCGGACAGGGGGTCACAGATACGCAGTATTTT. Translated: CASSPGQGVTDTQYF. Full variable domain (rest looked up from reference TRBV5-6 and TRBJ2-3): DAGVTQSPTHLIKTRGQQVTLRCSPKSGHDTVSWYQQALGQGPQFIFQYYEEEERQRGNFPDRFSGHQFPNYSSELNVNALLLGDSALYLCASSPGQGVTDTQYFGPGTRLTVL.

The chain joins TRBV6-6 to TRBJ2-1, with D perhaps matching TRBD2 (5 bases). Germline-derived CDR1 and CDR2 are MNHNY and SVGAGI (reference sequence). The CDR3 is 10 amino acids. The V end lost 8 bases, the J end lost 9 bases, and 8 bases lay between the germline ends. DNA for the CDR3: TGTGCCAGCCTAGGGAGTGAGCAGTTCTTC. The encoded protein is CASLGSEQFF.

The rearrangement joins TRBV7-6 to TRBJ1-6; 11 bases line up with TRBD1. Unmatched junction bases numbered 12, after V lost 5 bases and J lost 9 bases. This CDR3 is built from 17 residues. CDR1 SGHVS and CDR2 FNYEAQ come from the germline V gene. DNA of the CDR3: TGTGCCAGCAGCCCCCTACCGGGGACAGGGGGTTCTTCACCCCTCCACTTT. Translation gives CASSPLPGTGGSSPLHF. Full variable domain (remainder filled in from reference TRBV7-6 and TRBJ1-6): GAGVSQSPRYKVTKRGQDVALRCDPISGHVSLYWYRQALGQGPEFLTYFNYEAQQDKSGLPNDRFSAERPEGSISTLTIQRTEQRDSAMYRCASSPLPGTGGSSPLHFGNGTRLTVT.

The rearrangement joins TRBV7-9 to TRBJ2-2; D possibly matches TRBD1 or TRBD2 (5 bases each). Per the germline V gene, CDR1 is SEHNR and CDR2 is FQNEAQ (reference sequence). There are 15 residues in the CDR3. Trimming shortened V by 5 bases and J by 3 bases, and 13 bases separated the two germline ends. The CDR3 loop reads CASSPPPGHTGELFF. In DNA, the CDR3 is TGTGCCAGCAGCCCCCCACCGGGACACACCGGGGAGCTGTTTTTT.

V gene TRBV6-5 combines with J gene TRBJ2-3; 9 bases are a match to TRBD1. Trimming at V came to 6 bases and at J to 2 bases, leaving 3 bases not matched to a gene. This CDR3 contains 14 residues. Germline values: CDR1 MNHEY, CDR2 SVGAGI. DNA for the CDR3: TGTGCCAGCAGCCGGGACAGGGCCACAGATACGCAGTATTTT. Protein: CASSRDRATDTQYF.

This chain joins TRBV6-1 and TRBJ2-1; 14 bases agree with TRBD2. The CDR3 loop spans 14 amino acids. The V gene's germline CDR1 is MNHNS and CDR2 SASEGT. J was trimmed by 8 bases and V by 6 bases; bases with no gene match: 3. This CDR3 reads CASRGTSGSYEQFF. Here the CDR3 DNA reads TGTGCCAGCAGAGGGACTAGCGGGAGCTATGAGCAGTTCTTC.

The J gene is TRBJ1-2, the V gene TRBV7-8, with no clear D. The CDR3 spans 13 residues. Trimming took off 2 bases at V and 7 bases at J, with 11 bases between the two ends. Germline V gene lookup returns CDR1 SGHVS and CDR2 FQNEAQ. CDR3 in amino acids: CASSLFEGSGYTF. Written as DNA, the CDR3 is TGTGCCAGCAGCTTATTTGAGGGATCTGGCTACACCTTC.

This chain connects TRBV7-8 to TRBJ2-6; D call uncertain. The length of the CDR3 is 13 residues. Trimming removed 2 bases at V and 4 bases at J, with 3 bases between. Germline CDR1 is SGHVS and CDR2 is FQNEAQ. For the CDR3, the DNA is TGTGCCAGCAGCTTATTAGGGGCCAACGTCCTGACTTTC. This codes for CASSLLGANVLTF. Full variable domain (missing parts from reference TRBV7-8 and TRBJ2-6): GAGVSQSPRYKVAKRGQDVALRCDPISGHVSLFWYQQALGQGPEFLTYFQNEAQLDKSGLPSDRFFAERPEGSVSTLKIQRTQQEDSAVYLCASSLLGANVLTFGAGSRLTVL.

V is TRBV18 and J is TRBJ1-3; TRBD1 is a possible D gene (6 bases). The CDR3 is 16 residues long. Deletions cut 1 base from V and 2 bases from J, with 12 bases between. Germline CDR1 and CDR2: KGHSH and LQKENI. CDR3: CASSPLPGHPGNTIYF. The CDR3 nucleotides are TGTGCCAGCTCACCACTTCCGGGACACCCTGGAAACACCATATATTTT.

The CDR3 here is CASSTNTAGELFF. As DNA, the CDR3 is TGTGCCAGTAGTACCAACACAGCCGGGGAGCTGTTTTTT. The chain couples TRBV19 to TRBJ2-2, with D hard to call. This CDR3 contains 13 residues. Per the germline V gene, CDR1 is LNHDA and CDR2 is SQIVND (reference sequence). The germline V and J ends were trimmed by 4 bases and 6 bases, with 9 bases remaining between them.

The rearrangement links TRBV5-1 to TRBJ2-1, with 7 nucleotides matching TRBD1. Trimming took 5 bases from V and 4 from J; bases not matched to a gene: 6. The CDR3 totals 14 residues. CDR1 and CDR2 (germline): SGHRS, YFSETQ. The CDR3 bases are TGCGCCAGCAGAGGGGGCAGCCCATACAATGAGCAGTTCTTC. This encodes CASRGGSPYNEQFF.

The CDR3 DNA follows: TGCGCCAGCAGCCAATCGCGGGACAGGGGTTACGAGCAGTACTTC. It specifies CASSQSRDRGYEQYF. The chain uses TRBV4-3 and TRBJ2-7, with 10 bases fitting TRBD1. Per the germline V gene, CDR1 is LGHNA and CDR2 is YSLEER. This CDR3 contains 15 residues. The ends lost 2 bases at V and 4 bases at J; junction bases unmatched: 5.

The chain uses TRBV7-8 and TRBJ2-7, with a tentative D call TRBD1 (5 bases). Trimming took 5 bases from V and 4 from J, leaving 15 bases between them. Germline CDR1 and CDR2: SGHVS and FQNEAQ. The CDR3 covers 14 residues. In DNA form, the CDR3 reads TGTGCCAGCAGCCCCACGGACAAATGGTACGAGCAGTACTTC. It encodes CASSPTDKWYEQYF.

The chain's CDR3 is CASSYEGGGVYEQYF. The CDR3, as DNA: TGTGCCAGCAGTTACGAGGGGGGAGGCGTCTACGAGCAGTACTTC. The chain has TRBV6-6 and TRBJ2-7, with D perhaps given as TRBD1 or TRBD2 (6 bases each). V gave up 2 bases and J gave up 3 bases, with 14 bases separating them. The CDR3 totals 15 residues. Germline lookup yields CDR1 MNHNY and CDR2 SVGAGI (reference sequence).

This chain joins TRBV6-5 and TRBJ2-5; D ambiguous. The germline gives CDR1 MNHEY, CDR2 SVGAGI. CDR3 size: 16 residues. Trimming shortened V by 0 bases and J by 1 base, and 12 bases separated the two germline ends. The CDR3 bases are TGTGCCAGCAGTTACTCCCTTGGCGGCACCCAAGAGACCCAGTACTTC. Translation gives CASSYSLGGTQETQYF.

This clone came up once. This chain links TRBV6-6 with TRBJ2-7, with 10 bases matching TRBD2. Germline CDR1 reads MNHNY; CDR2 reads SVGAGI (reference sequence). V gave up 1 base and J gave up 6 bases; unmatched junction bases: 6. The CDR3 has 15 amino acids. The CDR3, as DNA: TGTGCCAGCAGTTACTTTAGTTCTAGCGGGAGCGAGCAGTACTTC. This encodes CASSYFSSSGSEQYF.

The CDR3 region is CASSKQSSGNTIYF. In DNA form, the CDR3 reads TGTGCCAGCAGCAAACAGAGCTCTGGAAACACCATATATTTT. The rearrangement links TRBV11-2 to TRBJ1-3; D is uncertain. Trimming removed 5 bases from V and 0 bases from J, with 8 bases in between. Germline lookup yields CDR1 SGHAT and CDR2 FQNNGV. The CDR3 sequence is 14 residues long.